Listed below are T cell receptor beta chains from one sample, sequenced in a study of T cell responses to AZD1222 COVID-19 vaccine. Only in-frame clones appear in the TCRdb table, and some are missing; sequencing was by immunoSEQ multiplex PCR. The profile shows around 120,000 clones, about nine tenths of them singletons. Sample: peripheral blood, taken 28 days after the second AZD1222 dose. The receptors here all came from an adult who received the AZD1222 COVID-19 vaccine. The CDR3 runs from the conserved cysteine through the conserved F or W. Fields, in order: clone size, D gene, CDR3 length, V gene, J gene, CDR3 protein, CDR3 DNA. D genes are given only for firm matches. Clone sizes are given selectively: once, few, many, or a class where the clone is expanded.

clone size: .; D gene: .; CDR3 length: 18; V gene: TRBV27; J gene: TRBJ2-1; CDR3 protein: CASSSSRRAGRSYNEQFF; CDR3 DNA: TGTGCCAGCAGTTCAAGCCGACGAGCGGGCCGCTCCTACAATGAGCAGTTCTTC
clone size: .; D gene: .; CDR3 length: 14; V gene: TRBV7-3; J gene: TRBJ2-1; CDR3 protein: CASSFQSGDNEQFF; CDR3 DNA: TGTGCCAGCAGCTTTCAATCCGGGGACAATGAGCAGTTCTTC
clone size: .; D gene: TRBD1; CDR3 length: 16; V gene: TRBV5-1; J gene: TRBJ1-2; CDR3 protein: CASSPGTVRTNYGYTF; CDR3 DNA: TGCGCCAGCAGCCCCGGGACAGTCAGGACTAACTATGGCTACACCTTC
clone size: few; D gene: .; CDR3 length: 12; V gene: TRBV11-1; J gene: TRBJ2-2; CDR3 protein: CASSPNTGELFF; CDR3 DNA: TGTGCCAGCAGCCCGAACACCGGGGAGCTGTTTTTT
clone size: .; D gene: .; CDR3 length: 16; V gene: TRBV15; J gene: TRBJ1-1; CDR3 protein: CATSRVRVRAHTEAFF; CDR3 DNA: TGTGCCACCAGCAGAGTAAGGGTCCGGGCACACACTGAAGCTTTCTTT
clone size: .; D gene: .; CDR3 length: 15; V gene: TRBV7-3; J gene: TRBJ1-2; CDR3 protein: CASSLTFDGTYGYTF; CDR3 DNA: TGTGCCAGCAGCTTAACCTTCGACGGGACCTATGGCTACACCTTC
clone size: once; D gene: .; CDR3 length: 15; V gene: TRBV6-1; J gene: TRBJ1-1; CDR3 protein: CASSEGTAGNTEAFF; CDR3 DNA: TGTGCCAGCAGTGAAGGGACAGCAGGGAACACTGAAGCTTTCTTT
clone size: .; D gene: .; CDR3 length: 17; V gene: TRBV3-1/TRBV3-2; J gene: TRBJ1-1; CDR3 protein: CASSQCHQGKMNTEAFF; CDR3 DNA: TGTGCCAGCAGCCAGTGTCATCAGGGTAAAATGAACACTGAAGCTTTCTTT
clone size: .; D gene: .; CDR3 length: 13; V gene: TRBV29-1; J gene: TRBJ2-7; CDR3 protein: CSVTGPSSYEQYF; CDR3 DNA: TGCAGCGTGACAGGCCCAAGCTCCTACGAGCAGTACTTC
clone size: once; D gene: TRBD1; CDR3 length: 14; V gene: TRBV2; J gene: TRBJ2-1; CDR3 protein: CASIGTGVDNEQFF; CDR3 DNA: TGTGCCAGCATTGGAACAGGGGTGGACAATGAGCAGTTCTTC
clone size: .; D gene: .; CDR3 length: 14; V gene: TRBV28; J gene: TRBJ1-6; CDR3 protein: CASSPPEGRSPLHF; CDR3 DNA: TGTGCCAGCAGTCCCCCAGAGGGGAGGTCACCCCTCCACTTT
clone size: .; D gene: .; CDR3 length: 12; V gene: TRBV10-3; J gene: TRBJ2-7; CDR3 protein: CAISEHSYEQYF; CDR3 DNA: TGTGCCATCAGTGAGCACTCCTACGAGCAGTACTTC
clone size: .; D gene: .; CDR3 length: 15; V gene: TRBV6-2/TRBV6-3; J gene: TRBJ1-6; CDR3 protein: CASSPWETYNSPLHF; CDR3 DNA: TGTGCCAGCAGCCCCTGGGAAACCTATAATTCACCCCTCCACTTT
clone size: .; D gene: .; CDR3 length: 17; V gene: TRBV24-1; J gene: TRBJ1-5; CDR3 protein: CATSDLLARVGSQPQHF; CDR3 DNA: TGTGCCACCAGTGATTTGCTCGCCAGGGTTGGGAGTCAGCCCCAGCATTTT
clone size: .; D gene: TRBD2; CDR3 length: 14; V gene: TRBV19; J gene: TRBJ2-1; CDR3 protein: CATGGRNTYNEQFF; CDR3 DNA: TGTGCCACGGGGGGGAGGAACACCTACAATGAGCAGTTCTTC
clone size: .; D gene: .; CDR3 length: 14; V gene: TRBV6-6; J gene: TRBJ1-5; CDR3 protein: CASSYFDSNQPQHF; CDR3 DNA: TGTGCCAGCAGTTACTTCGATAGCAATCAGCCCCAGCATTTT
clone size: once; D gene: TRBD1; CDR3 length: 15; V gene: TRBV6-4; J gene: TRBJ1-2; CDR3 protein: CASRFSSGQGGGYTF; CDR3 DNA: TGTGCCAGCAGGTTTTCGTCGGGACAGGGCGGGGGCTACACCTTC
clone size: .; D gene: TRBD2; CDR3 length: 18; V gene: TRBV4-3; J gene: TRBJ2-5; CDR3 protein: CASSRQRTSGAPGETQYF; CDR3 DNA: TGCGCCAGCAGCCGACAACGGACTAGCGGGGCCCCGGGAGAGACCCAGTACTTC
clone size: .; D gene: TRBD1; CDR3 length: 16; V gene: TRBV6-1; J gene: TRBJ2-3; CDR3 protein: CASSEMGQAGTDTQYF; CDR3 DNA: TGTGCCAGCAGTGAAATGGGACAGGCAGGCACAGATACGCAGTATTTT
clone size: .; D gene: TRBD2; CDR3 length: 14; V gene: TRBV27; J gene: TRBJ2-4; CDR3 protein: CASTRGGRGNIQYF; CDR3 DNA: TGTGCCAGCACCCGGGGGGGCCGCGGAAACATTCAGTACTTC
clone size: .; D gene: TRBD1; CDR3 length: 15; V gene: TRBV25-1; J gene: TRBJ1-2; CDR3 protein: CASSSKTGGGYGYTF; CDR3 DNA: TGTGCCAGCAGTTCCAAAACAGGGGGAGGCTATGGCTACACCTTC
clone size: .; D gene: TRBD1; CDR3 length: 17; V gene: TRBV7-2; J gene: TRBJ1-1; CDR3 protein: CASSSPRDRGLNTEAFF; CDR3 DNA: TGTGCCAGCAGCTCCCCAAGGGACAGGGGGCTGAACACTGAAGCTTTCTTT
clone size: .; D gene: .; CDR3 length: 14; V gene: TRBV6-5; J gene: TRBJ1-1; CDR3 protein: CASRDSGMDTEAFF; CDR3 DNA: TGTGCCAGCAGAGACAGCGGGATGGACACTGAAGCTTTCTTT
clone size: few; D gene: TRBD2; CDR3 length: 15; V gene: TRBV7-2; J gene: TRBJ2-1; CDR3 protein: CASSPPAGRNNEQFF; CDR3 DNA: TGTGCCAGCAGCCCCCCAGCGGGGAGAAATAATGAGCAGTTCTTC
clone size: .; D gene: .; CDR3 length: 15; V gene: TRBV5-1; J gene: TRBJ1-6; CDR3 protein: CASSPTGPLNSPLHF; CDR3 DNA: TGCGCCAGCAGCCCGACAGGCCCCCTGAATTCACCCCTCCACTTT
clone size: .; D gene: TRBD1; CDR3 length: 16; V gene: TRBV7-9; J gene: TRBJ2-3; CDR3 protein: CASSLWGQGAADTQYF; CDR3 DNA: TGTGCCAGCAGCTTATGGGGACAGGGGGCGGCAGATACGCAGTATTTT
clone size: .; D gene: .; CDR3 length: 16; V gene: TRBV4-2; J gene: TRBJ1-3; CDR3 protein: CASSPAFGAAGNTIYF; CDR3 DNA: TGTGCCAGCAGCCCAGCCTTCGGGGCAGCGGGAAACACCATATATTTT
clone size: .; D gene: .; CDR3 length: 13; V gene: TRBV7-2; J gene: TRBJ1-1; CDR3 protein: CASSFTLNTEAFF; CDR3 DNA: TGTGCCAGCAGCTTCACTTTGAACACTGAAGCTTTCTTT
clone size: .; D gene: TRBD1; CDR3 length: 15; V gene: TRBV28; J gene: TRBJ1-5; CDR3 protein: CASSLDRGRGQPQHF; CDR3 DNA: TGTGCCAGCAGTTTAGACAGGGGGCGAGGTCAGCCCCAGCATTTT
clone size: .; D gene: .; CDR3 length: 13; V gene: TRBV19; J gene: TRBJ1-4; CDR3 protein: CASSMNRNEKLFF; CDR3 DNA: TGTGCCAGTAGTATGAACAGAAATGAAAAACTGTTTTTT
clone size: .; D gene: .; CDR3 length: 15; V gene: TRBV10-2; J gene: TRBJ2-3; CDR3 protein: CASSDLGGALDTQYF; CDR3 DNA: TGCGCCAGCAGTGATTTAGGGGGGGCTTTAGATACGCAGTATTTT
clone size: once; D gene: .; CDR3 length: 15; V gene: TRBV7-2; J gene: TRBJ1-1; CDR3 protein: CASSLHTGENTEAFF; CDR3 DNA: TGTGCCAGCAGCCTCCACACGGGGGAGAACACTGAAGCTTTCTTT
clone size: .; D gene: .; CDR3 length: 15; V gene: TRBV18; J gene: TRBJ1-4; CDR3 protein: CASSPPEGLGEKLFF; CDR3 DNA: TGTGCCAGCTCACCCCCGGAGGGATTAGGGGAAAAACTGTTTTTT
clone size: once; D gene: TRBD1; CDR3 length: 14; V gene: TRBV7-9; J gene: TRBJ1-1; CDR3 protein: CASSYRTGVTEAFF; CDR3 DNA: TGTGCCAGCAGCTACCGCACAGGGGTCACTGAAGCTTTCTTT
clone size: once; D gene: TRBD1; CDR3 length: 15; V gene: TRBV11-1; J gene: TRBJ2-1; CDR3 protein: CASSLHRGPGNEQFF; CDR3 DNA: TGTGCCAGCAGCCTTCACAGGGGACCGGGCAATGAGCAGTTCTTC
clone size: .; D gene: .; CDR3 length: 14; V gene: TRBV29-1; J gene: TRBJ1-2; CDR3 protein: CSVGQALGNYGYTF; CDR3 DNA: TGCAGCGTTGGGCAGGCCCTGGGAAACTATGGCTACACCTTC
clone size: .; D gene: .; CDR3 length: 16; V gene: TRBV7-2; J gene: TRBJ2-2; CDR3 protein: CASSPPGVWSTGELFF; CDR3 DNA: TGTGCCAGCAGCCCCCCAGGGGTATGGAGCACCGGGGAGCTGTTTTTT
clone size: .; D gene: .; CDR3 length: 11; V gene: TRBV20-1; J gene: TRBJ1-2; CDR3 protein: CSAPGDGGYTF; CDR3 DNA: TGCAGTGCCCCAGGGGATGGGGGCTACACCTTC